The rows below give T cell receptor beta chains drawn from one sample of a study of beta chain features in type 1 diabetes. The method was immunoSEQ multiplex PCR; TCRdb's version includes in-frame clones alone and lacks a portion of them. The repertoire holds about 99,000 clones, approximately 30% seen once, with less than 0.65% in the top ten. The sample consisted of central memory CD4+ T cells from blood. The source is a woman younger than 35 with type 1 diabetes. Each CDR3 is given with its conserved first and last residue. Each record gives: D gene, V gene, J gene, clone size, CDR3 length, CDR3 protein, CDR3 DNA. A D gene is named only where the DNA matches it firmly. A row's size may be missing; if present it is once, few, many or a size class.

NA	TRBV11-3	TRBJ2-3	few	16	CASSLAGGQDPDTQYF	TGTGCCAGCAGCTTAGCTGGAGGTCAGGACCCAGATACGCAGTATTTT
NA	TRBV18	TRBJ2-2	NA	14	CASSPSTSTGELFF	TGTGCCAGCTCACCTTCTACGAGCACCGGGGAGCTGTTTTTT
NA	TRBV7-2	TRBJ2-1	few	12	CASSLEPYEQFF	TGTGCCAGCAGCTTGGAGCCGTATGAGCAGTTCTTC
TRBD1	TRBV18	TRBJ2-7	NA	15	CASSSGQRGSYEQYF	TGTGCCAGCTCATCGGGACAGCGAGGCTCCTACGAGCAGTACTTC
NA	TRBV27	TRBJ2-3	NA	14	CASSQQVPTDTQYF	TGTGCCAGCAGTCAACAGGTTCCCACAGATACGCAGTATTTT
TRBD2	TRBV7-2	TRBJ2-5	few	17	CASSSIGTSGTKETQYF	TGTGCCAGCAGCTCAATCGGGACTAGCGGGACTAAAGAGACCCAGTACTTC
NA	TRBV19	TRBJ1-5	few	16	CASSIASSLGNQPQHF	TGTGCCAGTAGTATAGCTTCCAGTCTCGGCAATCAGCCCCAGCATTTT
NA	TRBV21-1	TRBJ2-5	NA	18	CASSHRTGEDPRRGTQYF	TGTGCCAGCAGCCACCGCACAGGGGAGGACCCCCGAAGAGGGACCCAGTACTTC
NA	TRBV5-1	TRBJ2-2	many	15	CASSPGTRNTGELFF	TGCGCCAGCAGCCCTGGGACAAGAAACACCGGGGAGCTGTTTTTT
NA	TRBV30	TRBJ1-5	few	14	CAWSVPGDNQPQHF	TGTGCCTGGAGTGTACCAGGGGACAATCAGCCCCAGCATTTT
NA	TRBV19	TRBJ2-4	NA	16	CASSITGPYAKNIQYF	TGTGCCAGTAGTATAACTGGGCCCTACGCCAAAAACATTCAGTACTTC
TRBD2	TRBV18	TRBJ2-3	few	15	CASSPGSGRPDTQYF	TGTGCCAGCTCACCGGGTAGCGGGAGGCCAGATACGCAGTATTTT
TRBD1	TRBV18	TRBJ1-2	NA	13	CASSLGQDDGYTF	TGTGCCAGCTCACTGGGACAGGACGATGGCTACACCTTC
NA	TRBV5-1	TRBJ1-1	few	14	CASSLDSQNTEAFF	TGCGCCAGCAGCTTGGACAGCCAGAACACTGAAGCTTTCTTT
TRBD1	TRBV7-2	TRBJ1-2	NA	17	CASSSPPPGQGNYGYTF	TGTGCCAGCAGCTCACCCCCGCCGGGACAGGGAAACTATGGCTACACCTTC
TRBD1	TRBV5-4	TRBJ2-7	NA	12	CASSSGQGEQYF	TGTGCCAGCAGCTCCGGACAGGGCGAGCAGTACTTC
TRBD2	TRBV7-2	TRBJ2-5	NA	16	CASSPVGREGQETQYF	TGTGCCAGCAGCCCAGTGGGGCGGGAGGGCCAAGAGACCCAGTACTTC
NA	TRBV20-1	TRBJ1-1	NA	11	CSASPRGEAFF	TGCAGTGCTAGTCCCCGAGGTGAAGCTTTCTTT
NA	TRBV7-2	TRBJ2-1	few	15	CASSLGSLGYNEQFF	TGTGCCAGCAGCCTCGGGAGCTTGGGGTACAATGAGCAGTTCTTC
NA	TRBV7-2	TRBJ1-5	NA	12	CASSLSHSPQHF	TGTGCCAGCAGCTTATCACATTCCCCCCAGCATTTT
NA	TRBV19	TRBJ2-2	NA	14	CASSTLADTGELFF	TGTGCCAGTAGTACTCTAGCAGACACCGGGGAGCTGTTTTTT
TRBD2	TRBV7-8	TRBJ2-7	few	12	CASSTSGYEQYF	TGTGCCAGCAGCACTAGCGGCTACGAGCAGTACTTC
NA	TRBV7-2	TRBJ2-1	few	13	CASSFFPPNEQFF	TGTGCCAGCAGCTTCTTTCCCCCCAATGAGCAGTTCTTC
NA	TRBV6-1	TRBJ2-3	NA	14	CASSVRGGTDTQYF	TGTGCCAGCTCGGTCAGGGGAGGCACAGATACGCAGTATTTT
NA	TRBV18	TRBJ1-1	few	14	CASQPGVRTTEAFF	TGTGCCAGCCAACCGGGAGTGAGGACCACTGAAGCTTTCTTT
TRBD1	TRBV5-1	TRBJ1-4	few	13	CASTGQGAEKLFF	TGCGCCAGCACCGGACAGGGGGCGGAAAAACTGTTTTTT
TRBD2	TRBV5-1	TRBJ2-5	NA	15	CASSFSGRGGETQYF	TGCGCCAGCAGCTTTAGCGGGAGAGGCGGGGAGACCCAGTACTTC
NA	TRBV28	TRBJ1-5	NA	15	CASSFGGYSNQPQHF	TGTGCCAGCAGTTTCGGAGGATATAGCAATCAGCCCCAGCATTTT
NA	TRBV30	TRBJ2-3	many	12	CAWRGSADTQYF	TGTGCCTGGAGAGGCAGCGCAGATACGCAGTATTTT
TRBD1	TRBV5-1	TRBJ2-3	few	15	CASSYQGASTDTQYF	TGCGCCAGCAGCTACCAGGGGGCCAGCACAGATACGCAGTATTTT
TRBD1	TRBV6-1	TRBJ1-2	NA	14	CASSVPTGLYGYTF	TGTGCCAGCAGTGTTCCGACAGGGCTCTATGGCTACACCTTC
TRBD2	TRBV6-1	TRBJ2-1	few	15	CAISLAGGTYNEQFF	TGTGCCATCTCGTTAGCGGGAGGGACCTACAATGAGCAGTTCTTC
TRBD1	TRBV2	TRBJ1-2	few	14	CASSRQGRDYGYTF	TGTGCCAGCAGTCGACAGGGGAGGGACTATGGCTACACCTTC
TRBD1	TRBV7-2	TRBJ2-1	few	14	CASSSGQGKNEQFF	TGTGCCAGCAGCTCGGGACAGGGTAAGAATGAGCAGTTCTTC
NA	TRBV11-2	TRBJ2-7	few	15	CASSLDPTGSYEQYF	TGTGCCAGCAGCTTAGACCCGACAGGCTCCTACGAGCAGTACTTC
NA	TRBV28	TRBJ1-5	NA	17	CASSPILGQMIGQPQHF	TGTGCCAGCAGTCCCATCCTGGGGCAGATGATCGGTCAGCCCCAGCATTTT
NA	TRBV6-6	TRBJ2-3	NA	14	CASSSGLGSDTQYF	TGTGCCAGCAGTTCTGGACTGGGATCGGATACGCAGTATTTT
NA	TRBV25-1	TRBJ2-7	NA	14	CASSDETGSYEQYF	TGTGCCAGCAGTGATGAGACAGGCTCCTACGAGCAGTACTTC
NA	TRBV18	TRBJ2-4	few	14	CASSPGLGGPTQYF	TGTGCCAGCTCACCAGGGCTGGGCGGGCCGACTCAGTACTTC
TRBD2	TRBV4-1	TRBJ2-5	few	17	CASSQEGLAGIQETQYF	TGCGCCAGCAGCCAAGAGGGACTAGCGGGGATCCAAGAGACCCAGTACTTC
NA	TRBV7-9	TRBJ2-1	medium-sized	13	CASSYTSSGEQFF	TGTGCCAGCAGTTATACTAGTTCTGGTGAGCAGTTCTTC
NA	TRBV28	TRBJ2-6	few	14	CASSPWSETNVLTF	TGTGCCAGCAGTCCCTGGTCAGAAACCAACGTCCTGACTTTC
NA	TRBV9	TRBJ2-3	few	14	CASSEGESTDTQYF	TGTGCCAGCAGCGAAGGAGAAAGCACAGATACGCAGTATTTT
TRBD1	TRBV11-3	TRBJ1-2	NA	14	CASSLGGQLYGYTF	TGTGCCAGCAGCTTAGGGGGACAGCTCTATGGCTACACCTTC
NA	TRBV21-1	TRBJ1-5	few	14	CASSKRVSNQPQHF	TGTGCCAGCAGCAAACGGGTTAGCAATCAGCCCCAGCATTTT
NA	TRBV14	TRBJ1-2	once	13	CASSQFAGDGYTF	TGTGCCAGCAGCCAATTCGCAGGGGATGGCTACACCTTC
NA	TRBV25-1	TRBJ2-5	few	15	CASSEASQFQETQYF	TGTGCCAGCAGTGAAGCCTCGCAGTTCCAAGAGACCCAGTACTTC
NA	TRBV9	TRBJ2-3	NA	14	CASSTLSSTDTQYF	TGTGCCAGCTCAACTCTCTCTAGCACAGATACGCAGTATTTT